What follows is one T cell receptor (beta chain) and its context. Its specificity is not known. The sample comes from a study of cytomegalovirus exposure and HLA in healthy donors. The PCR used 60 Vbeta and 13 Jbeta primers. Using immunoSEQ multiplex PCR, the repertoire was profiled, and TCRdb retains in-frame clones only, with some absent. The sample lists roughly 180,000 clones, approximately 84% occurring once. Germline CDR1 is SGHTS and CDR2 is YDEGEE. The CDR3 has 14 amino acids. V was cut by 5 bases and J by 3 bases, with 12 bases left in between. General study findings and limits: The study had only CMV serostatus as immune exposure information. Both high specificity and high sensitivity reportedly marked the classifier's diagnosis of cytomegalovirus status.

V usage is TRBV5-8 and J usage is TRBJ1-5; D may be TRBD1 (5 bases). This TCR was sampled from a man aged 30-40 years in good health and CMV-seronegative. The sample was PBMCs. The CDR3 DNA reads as TGTGCCAGCAGTCTGGGGCAGACCAATCAGCCCCAGCATTTT. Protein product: CASSLGQTNQPQHF.